Each of the 4 T cell receptor beta chains below was sequenced from the same sample in a study of cytomegalovirus exposure and HLA in healthy donors. The PCR made use of 60 Vbeta and 13 Jbeta primers. The assay was immunoSEQ multiplex PCR, and TCRdb's table has in-frame clones only and misses some. The sample shows some 110,000 clones, 82% of them seen only once. Sample: PBMCs. Receptors were obtained from a man aged 25-45 years in good health and CMV-seropositive.

This clone occurred many times. The chain recombines TRBV2 with TRBJ2-7; D may be TRBD1 (5 bases). V lost 6 bases and J lost 7, with 22 bases in between. The CDR3 loop spans 15 amino acids. Germline CDR1 SNHLY, CDR2 FYNNEI. The CDR3: CASRPLGMGQGEQYF. The CDR3 nucleotides are TGTGCCAGCAGGCCATTAGGGATGGGGCAAGGGGAGCAGTACTTC.

This rearrangement joins TRBV7-8 to TRBJ1-2; 7 positions agree with TRBD1. The junction had 6 bases not matched to a gene; V was cut back by 5 bases and J by 0 bases. The germline CDR1 and CDR2 sequences are SGHVS and FQNEAQ. The CDR3 extends over 15 amino acids. The CDR3 sequence: CASSLYRGTNYGYTF. The CDR3 DNA is TGTGCCAGCAGCCTTTACAGGGGAACTAACTATGGCTACACCTTC.

The chain joins TRBV30 to TRBJ2-5; the match to TRBD1 covers 8 bases. The J segment lost 1 base and the V segment lost 1 base, leaving 2 bases of the junction unmatched. The CDR3 has 14 amino acids. Germline CDR1 GTSNPN, CDR2 SVGIG (reference sequence). The CDR3 sequence is CAWSETGGQETQYF. In nucleotides, the CDR3 is TGTGCCTGGAGTGAAACAGGGGGCCAAGAGACCCAGTACTTC.

This clone came up a few times. The chain links TRBV13 to TRBJ2-5; TRBD1 agrees at 7 bases. The V gene end was trimmed by 5 bases and the J gene end by 11 bases; junction bases not matched to a gene: 5. The germline V gene encodes CDR1 PRHDT and CDR2 FYEKMQ (reference sequence). The CDR3 spans 11 residues. The DNA of the CDR3 is TGTGCCAGCAGCCAGGGGGTTGAGCAGTACTTC. This translates into CASSQGVEQYF.